This T cell receptor (beta chain) is from a study of T cell repertoires in cytomegalovirus infection. Study-wide context: Indicated by public TCR beta signatures were CMV infection and matching HLA type.

On this clonotype itself: Its antigen is as yet unknown.

Points from the study as a whole: CMV-specific HLA-C-restricted TCR beta clonotypes dominated the ex vivo response.

MiXCR was run by TCRdb on the reads, yielding one entry per CDR3 protein. The sample gives hundreds of thousands of distinct CDR3 sequences, around 9.1% of which show up once; around 2.5% is in the top ten. Trimming took 3 bases from V and 3 from J, leaving 7 bases between them. CDR1 and CDR2 from the germline V gene are KGHSH and LQKENI. There are 13 residues in the CDR3. Sequences were obtained from PBMCs. This clonotype originated in a human donor in good health (CMV status not recorded). Some clones in this sample may be carry-over from other donors' samples. This chain connects TRBV18 to TRBJ2-3; no reliable D call. In DNA form, the CDR3 reads TGTGCCAGCTCACCCCCCACGACAGATACGCAGTATTTT. As protein: CASSPPTTDTQYF.